This TCR beta chain was sequenced in a study of cytomegalovirus exposure and HLA in healthy donors. Study outcomes and limitations: At a 0.05 false discovery rate, a later analysis found approximately 17,000 TCR beta sequences to be associated with HLA alleles. Later analysis indicated greater clonal expansion among HLA-associated TCR beta chains than among equally common other chains.

In germline, CDR1 is SGHRS, CDR2 YFSETQ. This CDR3 spans 15 amino acids. V lost 0 bases and J lost 9, with 16 bases in between. This cohort consisted of healthy bone marrow donors. The PCR employed 60 Vbeta primers together with 13 Jbeta primers. Assay: immunoSEQ multiplex PCR; the TCRdb copy retains only in-frame clones and omits some. Counted here are 150,000 to 200,000 clones, about three quarters occurring once; the ten biggest clones make up 0.85% to 1.4%. Concerning this clone itself: As yet, its antigen is unknown.

This receptor was identified in a middle-aged woman in good health and CMV-seronegative. The sequencing input was PBMCs. V usage is TRBV5-1 and J usage is TRBJ2-1; the D gene is possibly TRBD2 (7 bases). In DNA form, the CDR3 reads TGCGCCAGCAGCTTGGAGCGGGGCGGGGGCCCTGAGCAGTTCTTC. It translates to CASSLERGGGPEQFF.